This record covers a single T cell receptor beta chain. The authors' processing: Nucleated cell number was recorded as an estimate derived from reference gene primer amplification. Sequencing used immunoSEQ multiplex PCR; TCRdb keeps in-frame clones, though not all of them. V and J calls and clone size are given by that table; D and trimming were obtained from the DNA. The profile shows about 58,000 clones, around 76% of them singletons. V dropped 5 bases and J dropped 9 bases, with 25 bases sitting between them. The CDR3 is 17 amino acids. The V gene's germline CDR1 is SEHNR and CDR2 FQNEAQ (reference sequence). The record originates from a study of blood T cell repertoires in COVID-19. Turning to the study itself: The United States, Italy and Spain were the sources of the acute and convalescent COVID-19 samples.

The clonotype was recovered from a human donor in a cohort sampled during active COVID-19. V and J are TRBV7-9 and TRBJ1-4; D possibly corresponds to TRBD1 (6 bases). Sequencing was carried out using peripheral blood. CDR3 loop: CASSDRTPGNTLQKLFF. CDR3 DNA: TGTGCCAGCAGCGACAGGACCCCCGGTAACACCCTCCAAAAACTGTTTTTT.